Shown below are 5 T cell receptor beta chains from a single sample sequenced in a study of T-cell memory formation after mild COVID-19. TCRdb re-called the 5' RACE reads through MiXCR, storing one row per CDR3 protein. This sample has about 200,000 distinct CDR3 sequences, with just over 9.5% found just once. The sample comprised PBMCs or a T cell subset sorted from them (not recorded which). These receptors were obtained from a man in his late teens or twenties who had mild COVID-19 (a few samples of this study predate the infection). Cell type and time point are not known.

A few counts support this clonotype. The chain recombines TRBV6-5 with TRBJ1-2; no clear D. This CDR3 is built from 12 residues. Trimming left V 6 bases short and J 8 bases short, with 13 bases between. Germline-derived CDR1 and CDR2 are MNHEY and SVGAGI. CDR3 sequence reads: CASRPKSHGYTF. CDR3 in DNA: TGTGCCAGCAGACCCAAGAGTCACGGCTACACCTTC.

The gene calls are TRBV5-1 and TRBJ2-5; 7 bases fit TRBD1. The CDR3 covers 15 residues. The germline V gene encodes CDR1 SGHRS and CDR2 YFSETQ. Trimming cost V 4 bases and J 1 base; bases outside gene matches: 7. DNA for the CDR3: TGCGCCAGCAGCCGAGGGACAGCGACCCAAGAGACCCAGTACTTC. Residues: CASSRGTATQETQYF.

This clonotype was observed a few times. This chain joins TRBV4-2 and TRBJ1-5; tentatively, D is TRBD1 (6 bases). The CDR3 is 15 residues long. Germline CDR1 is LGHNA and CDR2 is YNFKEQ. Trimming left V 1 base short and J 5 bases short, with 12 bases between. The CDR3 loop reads CASSQVIQGDQPQHF. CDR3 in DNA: TGTGCCAGCAGCCAAGTGATACAGGGAGATCAGCCCCAGCATTTT.

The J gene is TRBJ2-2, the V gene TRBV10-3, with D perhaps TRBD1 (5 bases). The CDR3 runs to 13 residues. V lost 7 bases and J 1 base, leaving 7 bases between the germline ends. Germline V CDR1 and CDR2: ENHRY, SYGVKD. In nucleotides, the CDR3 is TGTGCCATCATCCAGGGGAACACCGGGGAGCTGTTTTTT. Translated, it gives CAIIQGNTGELFF.

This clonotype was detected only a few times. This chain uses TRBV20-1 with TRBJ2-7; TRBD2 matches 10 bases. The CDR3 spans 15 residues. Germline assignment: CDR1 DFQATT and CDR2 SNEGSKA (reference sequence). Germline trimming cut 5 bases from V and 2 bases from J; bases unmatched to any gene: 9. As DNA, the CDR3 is TGCAGTGCTGGCGACCTTCTAGCGGGAGCCTACGAGCAGTACTTC. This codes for CSAGDLLAGAYEQYF.